The clone carrying this T cell receptor beta chain was seen only a few times. Its antigen is as yet unknown. Quantitative 5'-RACE with molecular barcodes produced the TCR beta libraries. Each CDR3 protein is one row after TCRdb ran MiXCR on the 5' RACE reads. The table shows under 170,000 distinct CDR3 sequences, with under 55% occurring only once. This sample was taken from a study of CD8 T cells in ankylosing spondylitis. Whole-study findings and limits: A CD8+ phenotype characterized the disease-linked clones, which were relatively rare in peripheral blood. For ankylosing spondylitis blood, a TCR beta motif of 7 to 9 highly homologous variants appeared characteristic. In ankylosing spondylitis patients, matched synovial fluid reportedly showed significant enrichment of disease-linked clones.

The V gene lost 7 bases and the J gene lost 9 bases, with 22 bases spanning the gap. The CDR3 runs 15 residues. Germline V CDR1 and CDR2: SEHNR, FQNEAQ (reference sequence). The chain uses TRBV7-9 and TRBJ2-1; D is perhaps TRBD1 (5 bases). The TCR sequence derives from a male donor with ankylosing spondylitis. Sequencing input: synovial fluid, either unsorted or a sorted T cell fraction (not recorded which). The chain's CDR3 is CASTPREAQGFEQFF. In nucleotides, the CDR3 is TGTGCCAGCACCCCTCGAGAGGCGCAGGGTTTTGAGCAGTTCTTC.